Below, 30 T cell receptor beta chains from the same sample are listed, as sequenced in a study of T cell responses to AZD1222 COVID-19 vaccine. TCRdb's copy holds only in-frame clones and misses some; the assay was immunoSEQ multiplex PCR. The sample gives more than 55,000 clones, roughly 89% of which show up once; about 5.9% is in the top ten. This specimen consisted of peripheral blood, obtained 28 days after the second AZD1222 dose. Receptors originate from an adult who received the AZD1222 COVID-19 vaccine.

The chain carries TRBV5-8 and TRBJ1-5; weak D call: TRBD1 (6 bases). The ends were cut back, 0 bases at V and 2 bases at J, with 9 bases in the middle. CDR3 length: 15 residues. The germline V gene has CDR1 SGHTS and CDR2 YDEGEE. CDR3 DNA: TGTGCCAGCAGCTTGGGGTACAGGGGCAATCAGCCCCAGCATTTT. Protein product: CASSLGYRGNQPQHF.

The rearrangement joins TRBV7-3 to TRBJ1-2; no clear D gene. The V end was cut by 0 bases, the J end by 7 bases, with 9 bases between. The CDR3 covers 13 residues. Germline V lookup: CDR1 SGHTA, CDR2 FQGTGA. As DNA, the CDR3 is TGTGCCAGCAGCTTAACTGCGGGGAGTGGCTACACCTTC. Amino acids: CASSLTAGSGYTF.

V usage is TRBV6-5 and J usage is TRBJ2-3; 7 bases are shared with TRBD1. Losses at the gene ends were 0 bases for V and 10 bases for J; bases not matched to a gene: 10. The length of the CDR3 is 15 residues. Germline lookup yields CDR1 MNHEY and CDR2 SVGAGI. CDR3: CASSYSPGQSTSQYF. Here the CDR3 DNA reads TGTGCCAGCAGTTACTCGCCGGGACAGTCTACCTCGCAGTATTTT.

The CDR3 is CASSPVSREQYF. CDR3 coding DNA: TGTGCCAGCAGTCCAGTTTCCCGCGAGCAGTACTTC. The V and J genes are TRBV7-9 and TRBJ2-7; D gene unclear. The V and J ends lost 6 bases and 6 bases respectively, with 12 bases between them. Germline-derived CDR1 and CDR2 are SEHNR and FQNEAQ (reference sequence). The CDR3 consists of 12 residues.

This clone was found once. Other DNA sequences in the same sample also yield this CDR3. The genes are TRBV28 and TRBJ1-2; maybe TRBD1 (6 bases). The CDR3 totals 13 residues. Trimming stripped 4 bases from V and 2 bases from J, with 8 bases between. CDR1 and CDR2 (germline): MDHEN, SYDVKM. The CDR3 DNA sequence: TGTGCCAGCAGTTCCGGACAGAACTATGGCTACACCTTC. It translates to CASSSGQNYGYTF.

The chain joins TRBV19 to TRBJ2-2; unclear D gene. Germline values: CDR1 LNHDA, CDR2 SQIVND (reference sequence). CDR3 length: 14 residues. V lost 11 bases and J lost 0, with 13 bases in between. CDR3 DNA: TGTGCCGGATCCGTCAGCACGAACACCGGGGAGCTGTTTTTT. It specifies CAGSVSTNTGELFF.

The chain links TRBV9 to TRBJ2-2; 10 bases match TRBD2. Looked up from germline, CDR1 is SGDLS and CDR2 is YYNGEE. This CDR3 has 17 amino acids. V lost 0 bases to trimming and J lost 3 bases; unmatched junction nucleotides: 5. CDR3 sequence: CASSVGSAGGHTGELFF. CDR3 bases: TGTGCCAGCAGCGTAGGATCAGCGGGAGGGCACACCGGGGAGCTGTTTTTT.

The chain carries TRBV3-1 (or the pseudogene TRBV3-2) and TRBJ2-7; 8 bases are a match to TRBD2. This CDR3 is built from 15 residues. After removal of 2 bases from V and 4 bases from J, the junction contained 7 bases not matched to a gene. Germline assignment: CDR1 LGHDT and CDR2 YNNKEL (reference sequence). The CDR3 reads CASSQREAGEYEQYF. The CDR3 bases are TGTGCCAGCAGCCAAAGGGAAGCGGGAGAGTACGAGCAGTACTTC.

As DNA, the CDR3 is TGTGCCAGCAGGGGGGACAGGGGGGTCCAAGAGACCCAGTACTTC. Translated, it gives CASRGDRGVQETQYF. The rearrangement uses TRBV6-5 and TRBJ2-5; TRBD1 matches at 11 bases. Germline-derived CDR1 and CDR2 are MNHEY and SVGAGI. Trimming cost V 6 bases and J 1 base; bases outside gene matches: 4. This CDR3 has 15 amino acids.

V and J are TRBV5-4 and TRBJ1-4; 7 bases line up with TRBD1. The CDR3 is made up of 14 amino acids. Trimming cost V 4 bases and J 10 bases; bases outside gene matches: 10. Per the germline V gene, CDR1 is SGHNT and CDR2 is YYREEE (reference sequence). Here the CDR3 reads CASSLTGESGKLFF. The CDR3 DNA is TGTGCCAGCAGCCTAACAGGGGAAAGTGGAAAACTGTTTTTT. Full variable domain (missing parts from reference TRBV5-4 and TRBJ1-4): ETGVTQSPTHLIKTRGQQVTLRCSSQSGHNTVSWYQQALGQGPQFIFQYYREEENGRGNFPPRFSGLQFPNYSSELNVNALELDDSALYLCASSLTGESGKLFFGSGTQLSVL.

The V call is TRBV28, the J call TRBJ2-5; D assignment may be TRBD1 or TRBD2 (6 bases each). Trimming pared 5 bases from V and 1 base from J, leaving 8 bases between. CDR1 is MDHEN and CDR2 is SYDVKM in the germline V gene. This CDR3 comprises 13 residues. The CDR3 bases are TGTGCCAGCAGTCCGGGGGCCCAAGAGACCCAGTACTTC. Protein product: CASSPGAQETQYF.

The V call is TRBV7-9, the J call TRBJ2-2, with D possibly TRBD2 on 6 matching bases. CDR1 and CDR2 from the germline V gene are SEHNR and FQNEAQ (reference sequence). The length of the CDR3 is 16 residues. Trimming cost V 8 bases and J 0 bases, with 16 bases left between them. This CDR3 reads CASPPGTGANTGELFF. The CDR3 nucleotides are TGTGCCAGCCCCCCCGGCACGGGAGCGAACACCGGGGAGCTGTTTTTT.

This chain uses TRBV6-5 with TRBJ2-7, with TRBD1 matching over 10 bases. CDR3 length: 13 amino acids. V lost 8 bases, J lost 2 bases, and 3 bases stayed unmatched. The V gene's germline CDR1 is MNHEY and CDR2 SVGAGI. The CDR3 coding sequence is TGTGCCAGCCATGGGACAGGGGCCTACGAGCAGTACTTC. Protein sequence: CASHGTGAYEQYF.

The rearrangement links TRBV6-4 to TRBJ1-5, with D hard to call. V shed 2 bases and J shed 2 bases, with 7 bases lying between them. Per germline, CDR1 MRHNA and CDR2 SNTAGT. The CDR3 runs to 14 residues. As DNA, the CDR3 is TGTGCCAGCAGTGACCTCCCAGGCAATCAGCCCCAGCATTTT. It encodes CASSDLPGNQPQHF.

This chain links TRBV19 with TRBJ2-3, with D perhaps assigned TRBD1 or TRBD2 (5 bases each). Germline assignment: CDR1 LNHDA and CDR2 SQIVND (reference sequence). Trimming shortened V by 9 bases and J by 4 bases, and 14 bases separated the two germline ends. This CDR3 has 13 amino acids. The CDR3 nucleotides are TGTGCCAGCGGGACGGTGGGGGCAGATACGCAGTATTTT. It encodes CASGTVGADTQYF.

This clone has more than one count but fewer than ten. V gene TRBV6-1 combines with J gene TRBJ2-7; D unclear. Trimming pared 0 bases from V and 3 bases from J, leaving 12 bases between. CDR1 and CDR2 (germline): MNHNS, SASEGT. The CDR3 runs to 15 residues. The CDR3 is CASSEARNSVYEQYF. CDR3 nucleotide sequence: TGTGCCAGCAGTGAAGCGCGGAACAGCGTCTACGAGCAGTACTTC.

This chain links TRBV6-4 with TRBJ1-6; D unclear. Trimming took 5 bases from V and 10 from J, leaving 15 bases between them. Germline lookup yields CDR1 MRHNA and CDR2 SNTAGT. The CDR3 is 14 amino acids. The CDR3 region has the DNA TGTGCCAGCAGTCGGGGAGGTAGTAGATCACCCCTCCACTTT. This encodes CASSRGGSRSPLHF.

This chain connects TRBV15 to TRBJ1-2, with 9 nucleotides matching TRBD1. Germline values: CDR1 LNHNV, CDR2 YYDKDF (reference sequence). The CDR3 sequence is 14 residues long. V dropped 3 bases and J dropped 8; count of bases not matched to a gene: 7. The chain's CDR3 is CATSRGQGEQGYTF. In DNA, the CDR3 is TGTGCCACCAGCAGGGGACAGGGAGAACAGGGCTACACCTTC.

V is TRBV5-1 and J is TRBJ1-1; D perhaps matches TRBD1 (5 bases). V was trimmed by 2 bases and J by 6 bases, leaving 14 bases between them. The CDR3 is 14 amino acids. Germline V gives CDR1 SGHRS, CDR2 YFSETQ. CDR3 bases: TGCGCCAGCAGCTTTCAAGGGGCGATTCCTGAAGCTTTCTTT. This gives the protein CASSFQGAIPEAFF.

The J gene is TRBJ2-7, the V gene TRBV27; TRBD1 or TRBD2 may be the D gene (6 bases each). The germline gives CDR1 MNHEY, CDR2 SMNVEV (reference sequence). V lost 11 bases to trimming and J lost 0 bases, with 11 bases between them. CDR3 length equals 12 residues. In DNA, the CDR3 is TGTGCCTTGAGGGGGGTCTCCTACGAGCAGTACTTC. This encodes CALRGVSYEQYF.

V usage is TRBV6-5 and J usage is TRBJ1-4; TRBD1 might be the D (5 bases). The CDR3 runs to 14 residues. Trimming shortened V by 6 bases and J by 3 bases, and 11 bases separated the two germline ends. Per the germline V gene, CDR1 is MNHEY and CDR2 is SVGAGI. The CDR3 is CASSSWGSNEKLFF. The CDR3 DNA is TGTGCCAGCAGCTCTTGGGGGTCTAATGAAAAACTGTTTTTT.

The V gene is TRBV11-3, the J gene TRBJ2-1, with 10 bases matching TRBD2. Germline-derived CDR1 and CDR2 are SGHNT and YENEEA. J gave up 1 base and V 5 bases, and 11 bases lay outside the gene matches. CDR3 length: 18 residues. In DNA, the CDR3 is TGTGCCAGCAGCCCTAGCCGCCGGACTAGCGGATCCTACAATGAGCAGTTCTTC. Protein product: CASSPSRRTSGSYNEQFF. The variable domain in full, completed from reference TRBV11-3 and TRBJ2-1, reads EAGVVQSPRYKIIEKKQPVAFWCNPISGHNTLYWYLQNLGQGPELLIRYENEEAVDDSQLPKDRFSAERLKGVDSTLKIQPAELGDSAVYLCASSPSRRTSGSYNEQFFGPGTRLTVL.

V usage is TRBV5-1 and J usage is TRBJ2-2; no definite D call. V lost 0 bases and J lost 2, with 8 bases in between. Germline lookup yields CDR1 SGHRS and CDR2 YFSETQ. The CDR3 is 15 residues long. The CDR3 spells CASSLAERNTGELFF. The CDR3 DNA reads as TGCGCCAGCAGCTTGGCCGAGAGAAACACCGGGGAGCTGTTTTTT.

The chain recombines TRBV2 with TRBJ2-7; no clear D. This CDR3 has 13 residues. V lost 6 bases and J 1 base, leaving 10 bases between the germline ends. CDR1 and CDR2 (germline): SNHLY, FYNNEI. CDR3 amino acids: CASRKGNSYEQYF. CDR3 in DNA: TGTGCCAGCAGAAAGGGTAATTCCTACGAGCAGTACTTC. The variable domain in full, completed from reference TRBV2 and TRBJ2-7, reads EPEVTQTPSHQVTQMGQEVILRCVPISNHLYFYWYRQILGQKVEFLVSFYNNEISEKSEIFDDQFSVERPDGSNFTLKIRSTKLEDSAMYFCASRKGNSYEQYFGPGTRLTVT.

This chain connects TRBV6-5 to TRBJ1-1; tentative D call: TRBD1 (5 bases). The CDR3 length is 15 residues. V was cut by 6 bases and J by 2 bases, with 16 bases left in between. CDR1 MNHEY and CDR2 SVGAGI come from the germline V gene. The CDR3 coding sequence is TGTGCCAGCAGGTTTCGGGGGGGGGACAACACTGAAGCTTTCTTT. The encoded protein is CASRFRGGDNTEAFF.

The rearrangement links TRBV28 to TRBJ2-3, with TRBD2 matching over 13 bases. The CDR3 is made up of 16 amino acids. In germline, CDR1 is MDHEN, CDR2 SYDVKM. Trimming at V came to 4 bases and at J to 6 bases, leaving 7 bases not matched to a gene. CDR3 nucleotides: TGTGCCAGCAGTTGGACTAGCGGGGGAGCGCGGGATACGCAGTATTTT. It codes for CASSWTSGGARDTQYF.

CDR3 nucleotide sequence: TGTGCCAGCAGTGAAGCTGGGCTAGTTGGTGGCGGGGAGCTGTTTTTT. Encoded protein: CASSEAGLVGGGELFF. This chain links TRBV2 with TRBJ2-2; D is uncertain. CDR3 length: 16 residues. Trimming removed 0 bases from V and 7 bases from J, with 15 bases in between. Germline V gene sequence: CDR1 SNHLY, CDR2 FYNNEI.

This CDR3 reads CASSGQGANSGNTIYF. The CDR3 DNA sequence: TGTGCCAGCAGTGGACAGGGAGCCAACTCTGGAAACACCATATATTTT. The chain joins TRBV2 to TRBJ1-3; 7 bases align to TRBD1. CDR1 and CDR2 (germline): SNHLY, FYNNEI. There are 16 residues in the CDR3. Trimming at V came to 4 bases and at J to 0 bases, leaving 6 bases not matched to a gene. Full variable domain (rest looked up from reference TRBV2 and TRBJ1-3): EPEVTQTPSHQVTQMGQEVILRCVPISNHLYFYWYRQILGQKVEFLVSFYNNEISEKSEIFDDQFSVERPDGSNFTLKIRSTKLEDSAMYFCASSGQGANSGNTIYFGEGSWLTVV.

J is TRBJ2-7 and V is TRBV2, with D possibly TRBD1 on 6 matching bases. Germline loops: CDR1 SNHLY, CDR2 FYNNEI. CDR3 size: 13 residues. V lost 8 bases to trimming and J lost 3 bases, with 14 bases between them. For the CDR3, the DNA is TGTGCCAGCGGTGGGGACACCCTCTACGAGCAGTACTTC. It is translated as CASGGDTLYEQYF. The full variable domain, in which reference TRBV2 and TRBJ2-7 provide the parts outside the CDR3, is EPEVTQTPSHQVTQMGQEVILRCVPISNHLYFYWYRQILGQKVEFLVSFYNNEISEKSEIFDDQFSVERPDGSNFTLKIRSTKLEDSAMYFCASGGDTLYEQYFGPGTRLTVT.

The chain links TRBV24-1 to TRBJ2-1, with 7 bases lining up with TRBD2. Germline CDR1 KGHDR, CDR2 SFDVKD. This CDR3 has 16 residues. Germline trimming cut 3 bases from V and 0 bases from J; bases unmatched to any gene: 4. CDR3 in DNA: TGTGCCACCAGTGATGGGACGGGGGGCTCCTACAATGAGCAGTTCTTC. Its protein is CATSDGTGGSYNEQFF.